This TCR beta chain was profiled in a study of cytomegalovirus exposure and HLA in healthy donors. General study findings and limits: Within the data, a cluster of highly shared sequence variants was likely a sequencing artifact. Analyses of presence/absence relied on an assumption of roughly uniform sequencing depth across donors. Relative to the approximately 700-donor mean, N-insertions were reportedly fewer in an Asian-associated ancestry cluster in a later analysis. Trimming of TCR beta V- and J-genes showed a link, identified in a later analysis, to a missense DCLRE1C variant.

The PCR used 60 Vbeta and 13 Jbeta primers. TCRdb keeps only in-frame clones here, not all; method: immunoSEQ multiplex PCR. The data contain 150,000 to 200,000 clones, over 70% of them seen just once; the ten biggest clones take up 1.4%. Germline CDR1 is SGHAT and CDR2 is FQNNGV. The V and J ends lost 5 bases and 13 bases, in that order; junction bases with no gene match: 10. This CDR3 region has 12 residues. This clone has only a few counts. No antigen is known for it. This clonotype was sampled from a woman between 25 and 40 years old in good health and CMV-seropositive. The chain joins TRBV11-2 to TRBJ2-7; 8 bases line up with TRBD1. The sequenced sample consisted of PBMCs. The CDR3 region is CASSKISDRVYF. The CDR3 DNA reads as TGTGCCAGCAGCAAGATATCGGACAGGGTTTACTTC.